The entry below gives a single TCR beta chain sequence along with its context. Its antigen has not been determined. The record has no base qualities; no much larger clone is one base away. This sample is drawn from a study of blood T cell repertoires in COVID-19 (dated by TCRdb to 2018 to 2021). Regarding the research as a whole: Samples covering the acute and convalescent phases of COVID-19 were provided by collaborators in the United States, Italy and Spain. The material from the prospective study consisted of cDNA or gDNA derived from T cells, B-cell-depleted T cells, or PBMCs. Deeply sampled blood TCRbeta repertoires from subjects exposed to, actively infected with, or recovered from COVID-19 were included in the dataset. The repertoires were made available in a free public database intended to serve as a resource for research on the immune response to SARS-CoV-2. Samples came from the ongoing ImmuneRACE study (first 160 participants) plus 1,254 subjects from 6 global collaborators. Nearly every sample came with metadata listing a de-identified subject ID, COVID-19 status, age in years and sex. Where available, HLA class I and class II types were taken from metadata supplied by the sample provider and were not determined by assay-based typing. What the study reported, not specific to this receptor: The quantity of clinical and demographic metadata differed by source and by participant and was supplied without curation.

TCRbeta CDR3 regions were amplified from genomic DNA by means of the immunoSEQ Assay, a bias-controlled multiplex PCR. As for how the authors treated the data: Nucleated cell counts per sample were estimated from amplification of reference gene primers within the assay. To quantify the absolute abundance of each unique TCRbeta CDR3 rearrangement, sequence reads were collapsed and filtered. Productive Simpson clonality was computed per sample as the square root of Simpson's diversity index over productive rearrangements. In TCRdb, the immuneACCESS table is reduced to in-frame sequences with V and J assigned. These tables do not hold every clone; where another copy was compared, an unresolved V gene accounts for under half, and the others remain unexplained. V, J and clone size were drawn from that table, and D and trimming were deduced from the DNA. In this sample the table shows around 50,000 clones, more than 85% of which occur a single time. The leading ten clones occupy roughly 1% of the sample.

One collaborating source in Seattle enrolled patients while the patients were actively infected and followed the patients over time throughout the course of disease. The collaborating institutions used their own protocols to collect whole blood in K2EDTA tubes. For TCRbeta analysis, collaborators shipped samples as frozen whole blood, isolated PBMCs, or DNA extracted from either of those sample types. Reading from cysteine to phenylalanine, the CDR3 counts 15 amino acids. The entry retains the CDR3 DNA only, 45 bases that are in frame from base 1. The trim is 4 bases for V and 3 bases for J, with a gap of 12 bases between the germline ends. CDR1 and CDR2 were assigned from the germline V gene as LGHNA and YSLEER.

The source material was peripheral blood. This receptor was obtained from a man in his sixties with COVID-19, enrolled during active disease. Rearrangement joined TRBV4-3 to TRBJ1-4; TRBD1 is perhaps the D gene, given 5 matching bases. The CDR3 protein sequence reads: CASSPTRTPNEKLFF. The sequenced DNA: TGCGCCAGCAGCCCAACTCGGACACCTAATGAAAAACTGTTTTTT.